This T cell receptor (beta chain) stems from a study of T cells after posttransplantation cyclophosphamide. Clones were read by immunoSEQ multiplex PCR, and TCRdb kept only the in-frame ones, dropping some. The repertoire consists of under 30,000 clones, none detected only once. At least ten counts were recorded for this clone. Sequencing input: PBMCs. This TCR derives from a woman aged 55-70 years in good health, CMV-negative, and a related stem cell transplant donor.

The CDR3 region is CASRGGNEQFF. The CDR3 region has the DNA TGTGCCAGCAGGGGGGGAAATGAGCAGTTCTTC. The rearrangement links TRBV2 to TRBJ2-1; the D gene is possibly TRBD2 (6 bases). The CDR3 is 11 residues long. V lost 6 bases and J 7 bases, leaving 7 bases between the germline ends. CDR1 and CDR2 (germline): SNHLY, FYNNEI.